The sequence of this TCR beta chain was determined in a study of T cell responses to AZD1222 COVID-19 vaccine. Overall study: Second-dose intervals near 4 or 12 weeks were combined.

This CDR3 has 14 residues. CDR1 is SGHRS, CDR2 YFSETQ, per germline. The germline V and J ends were trimmed by 5 bases and 6 bases, with 14 bases remaining between them. Sequenced by immunoSEQ multiplex PCR; TCRdb stores in-frame clones only, minus some. This table has 100,000 to 150,000 clones, nearly 95% appearing once. About this clone: What it recognizes is unknown.

Study findings and constraints: Most donors were white British and more were female, and clonal diversity was possibly underestimated.

The sample consisted of peripheral blood, taken on day 0 of AZD1222 vaccination. The genes are TRBV5-1 and TRBJ1-4, with D possibly being TRBD1 (5 bases). This clonotype was obtained from an adult in good health. The chain's CDR3 is CASRTGRADEKLFF. Here the CDR3 DNA reads TGCGCCAGCAGAACAGGCAGGGCGGATGAAAAACTGTTTTTT.